What follows describes a single T cell receptor beta chain. The antigen is unknown. A multiplex PCR was run with 60 Vbeta primers and 13 Jbeta primers. How the authors handled the data: Unique TCR beta chains totaled some 78 million in a later count, with roughly 10 million of them shared. The protocol was immunoSEQ multiplex PCR, while the TCRdb copy is restricted to in-frame clones and leaves out a portion. V and J calls and clone size come straight from that table; D and trimming were deduced from the DNA. The sample has fewer than 55,000 clones, about 70% seen once. The CDR3 loop spans 15 amino acids. Trimming cost V 4 bases and J 1 base; bases outside gene matches: 6. CDR1 and CDR2 from the germline V gene are LGHNA and YSLEER. These data come from a study of cytomegalovirus exposure and HLA in healthy donors. Broader study findings: It was approximately 150 TCR beta chains that were listed as cytomegalovirus-associated. Cytomegalovirus status was reportedly diagnosed by the classifier with high sensitivity and specificity.

V and J are TRBV4-3 and TRBJ2-7, with 8 bases identical to TRBD2. The sequenced material came from PBMCs. This receptor was taken from a woman in her forties or fifties in good health and CMV-seropositive. The CDR3 spells CASSLILAESYEQYF. As DNA, the CDR3 is TGCGCCAGCAGCCTAATACTAGCGGAATCCTACGAGCAGTACTTC.